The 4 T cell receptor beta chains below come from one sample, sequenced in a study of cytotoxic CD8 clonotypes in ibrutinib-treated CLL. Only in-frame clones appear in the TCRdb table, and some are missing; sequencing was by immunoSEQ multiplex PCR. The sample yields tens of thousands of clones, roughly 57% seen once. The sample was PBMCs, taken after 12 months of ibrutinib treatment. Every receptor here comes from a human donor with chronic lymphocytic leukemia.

Here the CDR3 DNA reads TGTGCCAGCAGCGATGCGCCCCCTACAGATACGCAGTATTTT. It is translated as CASSDAPPTDTQYF. This rearrangement joins TRBV7-9 to TRBJ2-3; no definite D call. V was cut by 5 bases and J by 3 bases, with 12 bases left in between. This CDR3 is 14 amino acids long. Germline CDR1 and CDR2: SEHNR and FQNEAQ (reference sequence).

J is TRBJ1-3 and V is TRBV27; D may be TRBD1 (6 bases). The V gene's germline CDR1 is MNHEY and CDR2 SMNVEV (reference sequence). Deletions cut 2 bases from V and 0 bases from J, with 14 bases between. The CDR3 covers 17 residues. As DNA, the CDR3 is TGTGCCAGCAGTTTAGAACCCCCGGACAGCTCTGGAAACACCATATATTTT. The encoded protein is CASSLEPPDSSGNTIYF.

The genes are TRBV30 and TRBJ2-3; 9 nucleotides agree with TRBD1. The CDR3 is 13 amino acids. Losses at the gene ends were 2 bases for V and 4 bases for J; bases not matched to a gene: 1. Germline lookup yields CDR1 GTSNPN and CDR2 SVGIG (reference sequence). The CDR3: CAWSTGGADTQYF. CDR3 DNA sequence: TGTGCCTGGAGTACAGGGGGCGCAGATACGCAGTATTTT.

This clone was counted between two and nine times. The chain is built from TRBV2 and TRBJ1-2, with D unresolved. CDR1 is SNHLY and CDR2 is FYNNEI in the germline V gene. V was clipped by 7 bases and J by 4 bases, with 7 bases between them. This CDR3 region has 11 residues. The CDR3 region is CASKSGYGYTF. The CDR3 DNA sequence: TGTGCCAGCAAATCCGGCTATGGCTACACCTTC.